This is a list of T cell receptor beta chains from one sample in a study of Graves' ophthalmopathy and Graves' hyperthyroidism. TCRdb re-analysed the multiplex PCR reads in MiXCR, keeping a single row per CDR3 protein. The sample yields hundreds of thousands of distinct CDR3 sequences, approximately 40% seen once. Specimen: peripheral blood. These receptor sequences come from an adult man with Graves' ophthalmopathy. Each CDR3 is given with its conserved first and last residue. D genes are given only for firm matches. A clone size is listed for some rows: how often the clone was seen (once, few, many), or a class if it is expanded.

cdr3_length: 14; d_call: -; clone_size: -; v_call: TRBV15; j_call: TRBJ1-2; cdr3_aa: CATSPQGGNYGYTF; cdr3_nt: TGTGCCACCAGCCCTCAAGGAGGGAACTATGGCTACACCTTC
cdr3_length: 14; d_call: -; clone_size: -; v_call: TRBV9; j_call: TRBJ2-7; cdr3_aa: CASSRRSFSYEQYF; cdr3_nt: TGTGCCAGCAGCCGGCGGTCCTTTTCCTACGAGCAGTACTTC
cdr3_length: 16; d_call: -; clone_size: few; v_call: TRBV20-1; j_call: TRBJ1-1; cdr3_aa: CSARGGGGWMNTEAFF; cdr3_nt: TGCAGTGCTAGAGGGGGTGGGGGCTGGATGAACACTGAAGCTTTCTTT
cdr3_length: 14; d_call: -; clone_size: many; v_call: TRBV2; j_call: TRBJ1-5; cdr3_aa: CASSPNRGNQPQHF; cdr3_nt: TGTGCCAGCAGTCCCAACAGGGGCAATCAGCCCCAGCATTTT
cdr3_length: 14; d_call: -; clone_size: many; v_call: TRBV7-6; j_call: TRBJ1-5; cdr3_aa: CASSLAGDNQPQHF; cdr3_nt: TGTGCCAGCAGCTTAGCAGGGGACAATCAGCCCCAGCATTTT
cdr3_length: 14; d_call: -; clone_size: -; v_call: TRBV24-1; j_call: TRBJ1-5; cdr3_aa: CASSYRGNNQPQHF; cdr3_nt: TGTGCCAGCAGTTATCGGGGAAACAATCAGCCCCAGCATTTT
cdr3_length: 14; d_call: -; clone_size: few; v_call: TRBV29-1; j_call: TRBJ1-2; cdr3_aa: CSVEEGHANYGYTF; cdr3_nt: TGCAGCGTTGAAGAGGGACACGCTAACTATGGCTACACCTTC
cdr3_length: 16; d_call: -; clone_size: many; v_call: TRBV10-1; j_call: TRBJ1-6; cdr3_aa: CASNKGNGPRDSPLHF; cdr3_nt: TGCGCCAGCAATAAGGGGAACGGCCCCCGAGATTCACCCCTCCACTTT
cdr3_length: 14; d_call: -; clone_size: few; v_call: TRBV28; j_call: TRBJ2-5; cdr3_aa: CASRATGIDETQYF; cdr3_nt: TGTGCCAGCAGGGCTACAGGGATCGATGAGACCCAGTACTTC
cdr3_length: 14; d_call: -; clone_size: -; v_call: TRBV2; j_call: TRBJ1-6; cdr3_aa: CASSFQGGNSPLHF; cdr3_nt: TGTGCCAGCAGTTTCCAGGGCGGTAATTCACCCCTCCACTTT
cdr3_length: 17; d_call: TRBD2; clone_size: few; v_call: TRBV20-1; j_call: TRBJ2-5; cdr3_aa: CSASDPSGGGRKETQYF; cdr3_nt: TGCAGTGCTAGCGATCCGTCCGGGGGGGGGCGAAAAGAGACCCAGTACTTC